Below, one T cell receptor beta chain is given with its context. The clone's antigen remains unknown. Base-call qualities are not available, and no considerably larger clone is one nucleotide away. The sample originates from a study of shared clonotypes between healthy human individuals (dated by TCRdb to about 2020). With respect to the entire study: The cohort included three men and a couple of women between 18 and 49 years of age. For each donor, CD4 naive and CD4 memory were each given three plates, CD8 naive was given two plates, and CD8 memory was given one plate. Different laboratories and diverse techniques were used to prepare libraries and sequence TCR repertoires, to increase sequencing depth and limit assay-specific biases. To estimate repertoire size and how much clonotypes are shared between individuals, the study performed deep sequencing of blood TCR repertoires from roughly five healthy adults. Each donor's leukapheresis produced roughly between roughly 0.9 and 8.9 billion PBMCs. Overall study results and their limits: Pairwise subsampling led to the expectation that sequencing depth would affect the degree of clonotype sharing among donors. Incomplete sequencing was indicated by rarefaction of sorted-subset datasets, despite the large sequencing depth. Compared with non-shared clonotypes, the clonotypes found in all four sorted-subset donors had higher generation probabilities. Estimated clonotype richness was generally larger for naive than for memory subsets. Only blood was sampled, and tissue TCR repertoires likely differ from those in blood. Because the study included only a small number of donors, the genetic and exposure-history diversity represented was limited. Sharing across a few donors was observed for about 4.8% of naive CD4, 3% to 3.5% of naive CD8, roughly 2.3% of memory CD4, and about 0.38% of memory CD8 clonotypes.

The donors were healthy, HIV-negative adults with no recently reported acute infections or vaccinations. All donors were Caucasian adults living in Nashville, Tennessee, USA. CD4+ T cells were enriched by magnetic negative selection; naive cells were then positively selected on CD45RA, and the negative fraction formed the memory subset. After blood collection by leukapheresis, PBMCs were isolated using Ficoll-Histopaque density gradient centrifugation and then cryopreserved in the vapor phase of liquid nitrogen. Analytical flow cytometry was used to check the purity and quantity of each magnetically sorted T cell population. Each sorted fraction had its genomic DNA isolated and then quantified by UV absorbance on a Nanodrop 2000c. Using the deep immunoSEQ assay, multiplex PCR amplified TCR CDR3 regions from genomic DNA. Extracted genomic DNA from each cell subset was distributed evenly across all wells of several immunoSEQ 96-well plates, and each plate was treated as a replicate. Each replicate PCR for sorted subsets received around 200 ng genomic DNA, equal to 30,000 or so T cell genomes. The purified libraries were quantified using a Qubit 3.0 fluorometer, sized with a Bioanalyzer 2100, and then quantified again using the KAPA Library Quantification kit. Each immunoSEQ 96-well plate was sequenced on its own single-read 150-cycle Illumina NextSeq 550 flow cell. As for the original processing: Because only junctional sequences without quality scores were contained in the immunoSEQ output, filtering matching that applied to full-length reads could not be performed. Sequences were annotated with PyIR, a Python wrapper for IgBLAST v1.9, and V/J genes and CDR3 were assigned using IMGT germline references. Reads were filtered out if the reads had weak V/J assignments (E-value above 1e-6), no CDR3, stop codons, out-of-frame junctions, or ambiguous translated residues. A V3J clonotype was defined by an identical inferred V gene, J gene, and CDR3 amino acid sequence. To compute the percentage overlap between repertoires, the number of shared unique clonotypes was divided by the size of the smaller repertoire. Richness of each repertoire was evaluated using RTK rarefaction, the Chao1 estimator, and Recon v2.1 estimates of unobserved clonotypes. OLGA was used to compute generation probabilities for all TCRbeta clonotypes that the gDNA method yielded from a handful of donors. Held by TCRdb, this immuneACCESS table contains in-frame sequences only and omits some clones. Under half of the omission traces to an unresolved V gene where checked; the cause of the rest is unknown. V and J calls plus clone size are reproduced from that table; the DNA served to infer D and trimming. The sample table contains 2 million to 2.5 million clones; only one count was recorded for roughly 96% of them. 0.13% of the sample comes from the top ten.

The receptor's source is a man younger than 35 in good health. The sample comprised naive CD4+ T cells sorted from blood. The cell subset or site label, as the study defines it: CD45RA+ positively selected.

The bases are TGTGCTAGTGGTTACCGGGCTACTGAAGCTTTCTTT. It translates as CASGYRATEAFF. The V gene is TRBV12-5 and the J gene is TRBJ1-1; no confident D gene assignment can be made. Measured from the cysteine to the phenylalanine, the CDR3 is 12 residues long. CDR3 DNA only is kept here, 36 bases in frame from base 1. CDR1 and CDR2, per the germline V gene, are LGHNT and FRNRAP. The junction shows trimming of 4 bases on V and 5 bases on J, plus 8 bases between the germline ends.